The 24 T cell receptor beta chains reported below all come from one sample, sequenced in a study of radiotherapy plus CTLA-4 blockade in lung cancer. TCRdb's copy holds only in-frame clones and misses some; the assay was immunoSEQ multiplex PCR. The repertoire includes more than 10,000 clones, around 80% of them detected once, and roughly 29% sits in the top ten. Specimen: peripheral blood, collected from a patient treated with radiotherapy plus ipilimumab. The receptors come from a human donor with non-small cell lung cancer that progressed on radiotherapy plus ipilimumab.

The J gene is TRBJ2-2, the V gene TRBV4-1; 8 bases fit TRBD1. Germline V lookup: CDR1 MGHRA, CDR2 YSYEKL. The junction had 4 bases not matched to a gene; V was cut back by 3 bases and J by 1 base. The CDR3 consists of 16 residues. The CDR3 reads CASSHPRGRNTGELFF. The CDR3 DNA sequence: TGCGCCAGCAGCCATCCCAGGGGGCGGAACACCGGGGAGCTGTTTTTT.

This sequence joins TRBV9 and TRBJ1-6, with unresolved D. The CDR3 has 13 residues. Germline V CDR1 and CDR2: SGDLS, YYNGEE. V was trimmed by 4 bases and J by 7 bases, leaving 9 bases between them. Here the CDR3 reads CASSPTPNSPLHF. The CDR3 region has the DNA TGTGCCAGCAGCCCCACGCCCAATTCACCCCTCCACTTT.

The rearrangement joins TRBV7-8 to TRBJ2-7; maybe TRBD2 (6 bases). The CDR3 length is 13 residues. The germline V and J ends were trimmed by 8 bases and 4 bases, with 15 bases remaining between them. Germline lookup yields CDR1 SGHVS and CDR2 FQNEAQ. The CDR3 DNA sequence: TGTGCCAGCGTTCGGGGACTGCAGTACGAGCAGTACTTC. Protein product: CASVRGLQYEQYF.

This clone was found a few times. The V gene is TRBV28, the J gene TRBJ1-5; D gene ambiguous. The V end lost 5 bases, the J end lost 6 bases, and 8 bases lay between the germline ends. The V gene's germline CDR1 is MDHEN and CDR2 SYDVKM. There are 12 residues in the CDR3. Written as DNA, the CDR3 is TGTGCCAGCAGTAACGGAGGTCAGCCCCAGCATTTT. It yields the protein CASSNGGQPQHF.

This chain uses TRBV6-5 with TRBJ2-7; D perhaps matches TRBD1 (6 bases). Germline V gene data show CDR1 as MNHEY and CDR2 as SVGAGI. The V gene lost 2 bases and the J gene lost 2 bases, with 10 bases spanning the gap. The CDR3 totals 14 residues. CDR3 coding DNA: TGTGCCAGCAGTTACCGGGACACAGCCTACGAGCAGTACTTC. Amino acids: CASSYRDTAYEQYF.

The chain employs TRBV18 and TRBJ2-1; 12 nucleotides align to TRBD2. With V trimmed by 5 bases and J by 0 bases, 14 bases remained unmatched. CDR1 and CDR2 from the germline V gene are KGHSH and LQKENI. CDR3 length: 20 amino acids. DNA of the CDR3: TGTGCCAGCTCATCATACCCGGGACTAGCGGGCACGAGCTCCTACAATGAGCAGTTCTTC. Amino acids: CASSSYPGLAGTSSYNEQFF.

The rearrangement uses TRBV2 and TRBJ1-2; TRBD1 agrees at 7 bases. The CDR3 sequence is 14 residues long. The germline gives CDR1 SNHLY, CDR2 FYNNEI. The trim removed 3 bases at V and 4 bases at J, leaving 5 bases unmatched. CDR3 residues: CASSEGQISYGYTF. CDR3 nucleotides: TGTGCCAGCAGTGAGGGACAGATATCCTATGGCTACACCTTC.

This sequence joins TRBV11-2 and TRBJ1-2; D gene uncertain. Per the germline V gene, CDR1 is SGHAT and CDR2 is FQNNGV. This CDR3 contains 15 residues. V was trimmed by 1 base and J by 4 bases, leaving 13 bases between them. CDR3 region: CASSLVAGWGYGYTF. The CDR3 DNA reads TGTGCCAGCAGCTTAGTGGCAGGTTGGGGCTATGGCTACACCTTC.

This rearrangement joins TRBV5-1 to TRBJ2-3; TRBD1 matches at 7 bases. Looked up from germline, CDR1 is SGHRS and CDR2 is YFSETQ. V lost 0 bases, J lost 3 bases, and 4 bases stayed unmatched. This CDR3 is built from 15 residues. CDR3 amino acids: CASSLGQGVTDTQYF. The DNA of the CDR3 is TGCGCCAGCAGCTTGGGCCAGGGGGTAACAGATACGCAGTATTTT.

V and J are TRBV7-8 and TRBJ1-6, with D uncertain. There are 12 residues in the CDR3. V dropped 5 bases and J dropped 7 bases, with 6 bases sitting between them. The germline gives CDR1 SGHVS, CDR2 FQNEAQ. The CDR3 here is CASSKNNSPLHF. CDR3 bases: TGTGCCAGCAGCAAGAACAATTCACCCCTCCACTTT.

The V call is TRBV10-3, the J call TRBJ2-3; D possibly corresponds to TRBD2 (6 bases). The germline V gene has CDR1 ENHRY and CDR2 SYGVKD. The V gene lost 4 bases and the J gene lost 1 base, with 9 bases spanning the gap. The CDR3 runs 14 residues. The CDR3 protein is CAISGGAGTDTQYF. CDR3 sequence (DNA): TGTGCCATCAGTGGCGGGGCCGGCACAGATACGCAGTATTTT.

This clone was observed a handful of times. The chain recombines TRBV27 with TRBJ1-6; 11 bases line up with TRBD1. Germline-derived CDR1 and CDR2 are MNHEY and SMNVEV (reference sequence). After removal of 6 bases from V and 7 bases from J, the junction contained 17 bases not matched to a gene. The CDR3 loop spans 19 amino acids. CDR3 bases: TGTGCCAGCAGCTCAACCTTCGGACAGGGGGCCGGCGGAAATTCACCCCTCCACTTT. It specifies CASSSTFGQGAGGNSPLHF.

V gene TRBV4-1 combines with J gene TRBJ1-1; a possible D gene is TRBD1 (5 bases). V was trimmed by 1 base and J by 7 bases, leaving 10 bases between them. Germline lookup yields CDR1 MGHRA and CDR2 YSYEKL. This CDR3 has 13 residues. For the CDR3, the DNA is TGCGCCAGCAGCCAAGCCGGGACGTTTGAAGCTTTCTTT. Translation: CASSQAGTFEAFF.

The chain joins TRBV28 to TRBJ1-1; 7 bases map to TRBD1. CDR3 length: 16 residues. The V gene's germline CDR1 is MDHEN and CDR2 SYDVKM. V lost 2 bases to trimming and J lost 0 bases; unmatched junction nucleotides: 6. The CDR3 loop is CASSLRTGVMNTEAFF. CDR3 coding DNA: TGTGCCAGCAGTTTACGGACAGGAGTGATGAACACTGAAGCTTTCTTT. Based on the CDR3 plus reference TRBV28 and TRBJ1-1, the full variable domain is DVKVTQSSRYLVKRTGEKVFLECVQDMDHENMFWYRQDPGLGLRLIYFSYDVKMKEKGDIPEGYSVSREKKERFSLILESASTNQTSMYLCASSLRTGVMNTEAFFGQGTRLTVV.

The chain couples TRBV5-1 to TRBJ1-4, with D maybe TRBD1 (6 bases). Germline CDR1 SGHRS, CDR2 YFSETQ. This CDR3 spans 14 amino acids. V was cut by 4 bases and J by 8 bases, with 15 bases left in between. Here the CDR3 reads CASSPDGGHEKLFF. Written as DNA, the CDR3 is TGCGCCAGCAGCCCGGATGGGGGACACGAAAAACTGTTTTTT. Based on the CDR3 plus reference TRBV5-1 and TRBJ1-4, the full variable domain is KAGVTQTPRYLIKTRGQQVTLSCSPISGHRSVSWYQQTPGQGLQFLFEYFSETQRNKGNFPGRFSGRQFSNSRSEMNVSTLELGDSALYLCASSPDGGHEKLFFGSGTQLSVL.

The chain recombines TRBV18 with TRBJ1-2; D is ambiguous. The CDR3 has 15 amino acids. CDR1 and CDR2 from the germline V gene are KGHSH and LQKENI. V was trimmed by 2 bases and J by 1 base, leaving 11 bases between them. The CDR3, as DNA: TGTGCCAGCTCACCAAACTCCAACCTTAACTATGGCTACACCTTC. Its translation: CASSPNSNLNYGYTF.

The rearrangement links TRBV13 to TRBJ1-2; weak D call: TRBD1 (6 bases). The CDR3 runs to 12 residues. CDR1 PRHDT and CDR2 FYEKMQ come from the germline V gene (reference sequence). The V gene lost 6 bases and the J gene lost 7 bases, with 12 bases spanning the gap. DNA of the CDR3: TGTGCCAGCAGGCCACAGGGACCTGGCTACACCTTC. It is translated as CASRPQGPGYTF.

This clone has only one observation. The chain employs TRBV2 and TRBJ2-7, with a possible D match to TRBD1 (5 bases). The CDR3 extends over 15 amino acids. V dropped 2 bases and J dropped 0 bases, with 11 bases sitting between them. CDR1 is SNHLY, CDR2 FYNNEI, per germline. The CDR3 region has the DNA TGTGCCAGCAGTGAATACCAGGGTGGCTCCTACGAGCAGTACTTC. As protein: CASSEYQGGSYEQYF.

The rearrangement links TRBV19 to TRBJ1-5; D is ambiguous. CDR1 LNHDA and CDR2 SQIVND come from the germline V gene (reference sequence). V was shortened by 7 bases and J by 6 bases, with 16 bases between the two germline ends. CDR3 size: 14 residues. CDR3 residues: CASTAGLVGQPQHF. The CDR3 DNA reads TGTGCCAGTACCGCAGGTTTAGTGGGTCAGCCCCAGCATTTT.

The rearrangement joins TRBV5-6 to TRBJ1-2; D might be TRBD1 (5 bases). Trimming took off 4 bases at V and 3 bases at J, with 19 bases between the two ends. The CDR3 runs to 16 residues. Germline values: CDR1 SGHDT, CDR2 YYEEEE. CDR3 loop: CASSPGSRVKDYGYTF. Here the CDR3 DNA reads TGTGCCAGCAGCCCCGGGAGCAGGGTAAAAGACTATGGCTACACCTTC.

The rearrangement links TRBV2 to TRBJ1-1; TRBD1 aligns across 8 bases. With V trimmed by 6 bases and J by 0 bases, 3 bases remained unmatched. The V gene's germline CDR1 is SNHLY and CDR2 FYNNEI. This CDR3 has 14 residues. CDR3 in amino acids: CASREDRVNTEAFF. The CDR3 nucleotides read TGTGCCAGCAGGGAGGACAGGGTGAACACTGAAGCTTTCTTT.

The chain is built from TRBV6-1 and TRBJ2-7; 10 bases are shared with TRBD1. Germline lookup yields CDR1 MNHNS and CDR2 SASEGT. Trimming at V came to 10 bases and at J to 4 bases, leaving 7 bases not matched to a gene. The CDR3 totals 13 residues. This chain's CDR3 is CATRQGANYEQYF. CDR3 sequence (DNA): TGTGCCACCCGACAGGGGGCGAATTACGAGCAGTACTTC.

The rearrangement links TRBV5-1 to TRBJ1-4; tentatively, D is TRBD1 (5 bases). There are 15 residues in the CDR3. V was clipped by 4 bases and J by 3 bases, with 13 bases between them. Germline V gene sequence: CDR1 SGHRS, CDR2 YFSETQ. The CDR3 spells CASSITGTPNEKLFF. The CDR3 bases are TGCGCCAGCAGCATTACCGGGACGCCTAATGAAAAACTGTTTTTT.

V gene TRBV4-3 combines with J gene TRBJ2-2, with D hard to call. The CDR3 contains 17 residues. Trimming removed 1 base at V and 3 bases at J, with 15 bases between. Germline CDR1 and CDR2: LGHNA and YSLEER. DNA for the CDR3: TGCGCCAGCAGCCAAGGCCTCTCCCCCATAGACACCGGGGAGCTGTTTTTT. Amino acids: CASSQGLSPIDTGELFF.